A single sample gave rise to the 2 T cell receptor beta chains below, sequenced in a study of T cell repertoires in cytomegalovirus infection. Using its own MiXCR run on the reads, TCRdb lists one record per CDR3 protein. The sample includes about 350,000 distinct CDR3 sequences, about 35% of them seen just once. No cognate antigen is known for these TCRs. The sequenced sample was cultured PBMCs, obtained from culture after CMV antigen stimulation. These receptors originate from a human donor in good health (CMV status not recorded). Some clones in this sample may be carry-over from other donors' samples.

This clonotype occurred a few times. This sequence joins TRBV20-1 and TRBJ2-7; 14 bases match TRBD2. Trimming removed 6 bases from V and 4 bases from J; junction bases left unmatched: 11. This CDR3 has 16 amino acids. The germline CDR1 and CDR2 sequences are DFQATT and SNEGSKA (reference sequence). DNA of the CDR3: TGCAGTGCCTCAGGGACTAGCGGGAGAGGAGGGTACGAGCAGTACTTC. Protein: CSASGTSGRGGYEQYF.

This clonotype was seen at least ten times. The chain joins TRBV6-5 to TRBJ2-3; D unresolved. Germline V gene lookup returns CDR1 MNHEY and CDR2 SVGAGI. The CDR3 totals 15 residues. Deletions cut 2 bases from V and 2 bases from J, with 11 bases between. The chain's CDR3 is CASSYDGSVTDTQYF. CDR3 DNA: TGTGCCAGCAGTTACGACGGGTCGGTCACAGATACGCAGTATTTT.